These 10 T cell receptor beta chains came from one sample sequenced in a study of blood T cell repertoires in COVID-19. Method: immunoSEQ multiplex PCR; TCRdb's copy keeps in-frame clones and lacks some. The sample lists almost 200,000 clones, approximately 86% occurring once. Sequenced input: peripheral blood. Every receptor here comes from a man aged 55 to 70 with COVID-19, enrolled during active disease.

The V gene is TRBV2, the J gene TRBJ1-4; D unresolved. The V gene lost 4 bases and the J gene lost 7 bases, with 10 bases spanning the gap. The CDR3 runs 13 residues. Germline lookup yields CDR1 SNHLY and CDR2 FYNNEI. DNA of the CDR3: TGTGCCAGCAGTGGTGACATCGGTGAAAAACTGTTTTTT. Protein product: CASSGDIGEKLFF.

V usage is TRBV4-1 and J usage is TRBJ2-1, with 11 bases that match TRBD2. The V gene's germline CDR1 is MGHRA and CDR2 YSYEKL. This CDR3 has 15 amino acids. Losses at the gene ends were 1 base for V and 5 bases for J; bases not matched to a gene: 1. The CDR3 bases are TGCGCCAGCAGCCAAGTAGCGGGAGGGGACAATGAGCAGTTCTTC. Its translation is CASSQVAGGDNEQFF.

The chain employs TRBV29-1 and TRBJ1-2; D gene ambiguous. Trimming left V 0 bases short and J 6 bases short, with 5 bases between. Germline CDR1 is SQVTM and CDR2 is ANQGSEA. The CDR3 is made up of 11 amino acids. CDR3 loop: CSVEDLDGYTF. The CDR3 coding sequence is TGCAGCGTTGAAGATCTAGATGGCTACACCTTC.

In this sample, this clone turned up a few times. This chain links TRBV2 with TRBJ2-7; D may be TRBD2 (5 bases). This CDR3 comprises 11 residues. V lost 5 bases and J lost 7, with 9 bases in between. The V gene's germline CDR1 is SNHLY and CDR2 FYNNEI. CDR3 protein: CASSPLEEQYF. As DNA, the CDR3 is TGTGCCAGCAGTCCACTAGAAGAGCAGTACTTC.

This clone was observed a single time. The rearrangement joins TRBV29-1 to TRBJ1-4; D is perhaps TRBD1 (5 bases). The V and J ends lost 6 bases and 3 bases respectively, with 5 bases between them. This CDR3 comprises 11 residues. Per the germline V gene, CDR1 is SQVTM and CDR2 is ANQGSEA. In nucleotides, the CDR3 is TGCAGCGTACAGGCTAATGAAAAACTGTTTTTT. Its translation: CSVQANEKLFF.

This clone has just a few counts. The V gene is TRBV10-1, the J gene TRBJ2-1; D might be TRBD1 (7 bases). CDR1 WNHNN and CDR2 SYGVQD come from the germline V gene (reference sequence). The CDR3 consists of 13 residues. The germline V and J ends were trimmed by 6 bases and 8 bases, with 14 bases remaining between them. Here the CDR3 reads CASRRQGGDEQFF. The CDR3 DNA is TGCGCCAGCAGGCGACAGGGAGGCGATGAGCAGTTCTTC.

This clone has only one observation. V and J are TRBV9 and TRBJ1-6; tentative D call: TRBD1 (5 bases). CDR3 length equals 15 residues. Germline V lookup: CDR1 SGDLS, CDR2 YYNGEE. The V gene lost 0 bases and the J gene lost 7 bases, with 11 bases spanning the gap. The chain's CDR3 is CASSVAAGANSPLHF. The CDR3, as DNA: TGTGCCAGCAGCGTAGCGGCTGGGGCAAATTCACCCCTCCACTTT.

The V call is TRBV15, the J call TRBJ2-1, with 9 bases identical to TRBD1. The CDR3 has 14 amino acids. Unmatched junction bases numbered 5, after V lost 8 bases and J lost 3 bases. Germline lookup yields CDR1 LNHNV and CDR2 YYDKDF (reference sequence). The CDR3 DNA reads TGTGCCACCGTGCCGGGACAGGGCTACAATGAGCAGTTCTTC. Its protein is CATVPGQGYNEQFF.

This clone has a handful of counts. The chain has TRBV30 and TRBJ1-1, with D hard to call. Trimming pared 0 bases from V and 10 bases from J, leaving 9 bases between. This CDR3 spans 11 amino acids. In germline, CDR1 is GTSNPN, CDR2 SVGIG (reference sequence). The CDR3 DNA reads TGTGCCTGGAGTGTTAGGCGGCGAGCTTTCTTT. Translation: CAWSVRRRAFF.

The CDR3 DNA follows: TGTGCCAGTAGGGGGACCGGGACAGAAACATATAGCAATCAGCCCCAGCATTTT. Translated: CASRGTGTETYSNQPQHF. The chain recombines TRBV19 with TRBJ1-5; 7 bases map to TRBD1. This CDR3 is 18 amino acids long. Germline V gives CDR1 LNHDA, CDR2 SQIVND (reference sequence). Trimming took 6 bases from V and 0 from J; bases not matched to a gene: 14.